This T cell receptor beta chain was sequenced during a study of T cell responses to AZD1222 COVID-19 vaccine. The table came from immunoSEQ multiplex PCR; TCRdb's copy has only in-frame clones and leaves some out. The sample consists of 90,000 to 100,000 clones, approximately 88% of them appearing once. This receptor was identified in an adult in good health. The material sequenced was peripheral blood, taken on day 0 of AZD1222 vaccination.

Here the CDR3 DNA reads TGCGCCAGCAGCGAGACAGGGGGGTATGGAAACACCATATATTTT. Its protein is CASSETGGYGNTIYF. The V gene is TRBV5-1, the J gene TRBJ1-3; 9 bases match TRBD1. CDR3 size: 15 residues. Germline lookup yields CDR1 SGHRS and CDR2 YFSETQ. The V and J ends lost 4 bases and 3 bases, in that order; junction bases with no gene match: 5.